These 29 T cell receptor beta chains were all obtained from the same sample, sequenced in a study of cytomegalovirus exposure and HLA in healthy donors. The study ran its PCR with 60 Vbeta and 13 Jbeta primers. Assay used: immunoSEQ multiplex PCR; TCRdb lists only in-frame clones, some missing. This sample's table reports 20,000 to 25,000 clones. The material sequenced was PBMCs. The receptors shown here come from a male donor in good health and CMV-seropositive.

The chain is built from TRBV29-1 and TRBJ1-1; a weak D match, TRBD1 (5 bases). The germline CDR1 and CDR2 sequences are SQVTM and ANQGSEA. This CDR3 spans 14 amino acids. V was cut by 2 bases and J by 1 base, with 11 bases left in between. CDR3 amino acids: CSVERGNSNTEAFF. The CDR3 DNA follows: TGCAGCGTTGAACGGGGGAACTCGAACACTGAAGCTTTCTTT.

V is TRBV27 and J is TRBJ1-1, with D possibly matching TRBD1 (6 bases). With 5 bases removed from V and 3 bases from J, the gap between germline ends came to 16 bases. The CDR3 contains 15 residues. Germline V CDR1 and CDR2: MNHEY, SMNVEV (reference sequence). In nucleotides, the CDR3 is TGTGCCAGCAGTATAACCAGGGGAGGGGACACTGAAGCTTTCTTT. Amino acid sequence: CASSITRGGDTEAFF.

The chain is built from TRBV18 and TRBJ1-1; D is uncertain. Between the trimmed V and J ends, which lost 4 bases and 1 base, there was a span of 10 bases. Germline values: CDR1 KGHSH, CDR2 LQKENI. The CDR3 is 14 amino acids. Here the CDR3 reads CASSLAQKNTEAFF. The CDR3 DNA reads as TGTGCCAGCTCACTGGCCCAGAAGAACACTGAAGCTTTCTTT.

This chain joins TRBV7-9 and TRBJ1-1, with 7 nucleotides matching TRBD1. V trimming: 5 bases; J trimming: 4 bases; junction bases outside the gene matches: 4. Germline CDR1 is SEHNR and CDR2 is FQNEAQ (reference sequence). This CDR3 comprises 13 residues. CDR3: CASSRTGATEAFF. For the CDR3, the DNA is TGTGCCAGCAGCAGAACAGGGGCCACTGAAGCTTTCTTT. The variable domain in full, completed from reference TRBV7-9 and TRBJ1-1, reads DTGVSQNPRHKITKRGQNVTFRCDPISEHNRLYWYRQTLGQGPEFLTYFQNEAQLEKSRLLSDRFSAERPKGSFSTLEIQRTEQGDSAMYLCASSRTGATEAFFGQGTRLTVV.

The gene calls are TRBV27 and TRBJ1-2; no reliable D call. Trimming removed 1 base at V and 8 bases at J, with 11 bases between. Germline V gene lookup returns CDR1 MNHEY and CDR2 SMNVEV (reference sequence). CDR3 length equals 13 residues. This CDR3 reads CASSLFRTGGYTF. The CDR3 nucleotides read TGTGCCAGCAGTTTATTTCGGACGGGAGGCTACACCTTC.

This sequence joins TRBV18 and TRBJ1-4; 7 nucleotides agree with TRBD1. Trimming removed 1 base from V and 8 bases from J; junction bases left unmatched: 4. Germline lookup yields CDR1 KGHSH and CDR2 LQKENI. CDR3 length equals 14 residues. The CDR3 reads CASSPQGGAEKLFF. The CDR3 region has the DNA TGTGCCAGCTCACCACAAGGGGGCGCGGAAAAACTGTTTTTT.

The rearrangement uses TRBV7-3 and TRBJ2-5; 8 bases align to TRBD1. The CDR3 runs to 13 residues. The V segment lost 6 bases and the J segment 4 bases; nucleotides outside the gene matches: 4. CDR1 and CDR2 from the germline V gene are SGHTA and FQGTGA. Here the CDR3 DNA reads TGTGCCAGCAGTCCAGGACAGGGAGAGACCCAGTACTTC. Its translation is CASSPGQGETQYF.

The V gene is TRBV28, the J gene TRBJ1-5; TRBD1 might be the D (6 bases). Between the trimmed V and J ends, which lost 5 bases and 0 bases, there was a span of 14 bases. Germline V gene lookup returns CDR1 MDHEN and CDR2 SYDVKM. CDR3 length: 16 residues. The CDR3 DNA reads TGTGCCAGCAGTCCTTCAACAGGGTATAGCAATCAGCCCCAGCATTTT. Encoded protein: CASSPSTGYSNQPQHF.

This chain uses TRBV19 with TRBJ2-2; TRBD1 aligns across 7 bases. V was pared by 7 bases and J by 3 bases, with 5 bases of the junction left unmatched. Germline values: CDR1 LNHDA, CDR2 SQIVND (reference sequence). The CDR3 loop spans 14 amino acids. Here the CDR3 reads CASTPGQHTGELFF. The CDR3 DNA is TGTGCCAGTACCCCGGGACAGCACACCGGGGAGCTGTTTTTT.

The chain combines TRBV28 with TRBJ1-2; 10 positions match TRBD1. This CDR3 contains 14 residues. The junction had 6 bases not matched to a gene; V was cut back by 5 bases and J by 6 bases. The germline V gene encodes CDR1 MDHEN and CDR2 SYDVKM. The CDR3 DNA sequence: TGTGCCAGCAGTACTGGACAGGGGGTAGATGGCTACACCTTC. Translated: CASSTGQGVDGYTF.

V is TRBV7-9 and J is TRBJ1-1; 7 bases agree with TRBD1. The CDR3 extends over 14 amino acids. V lost 5 bases, J lost 4 bases, and 7 bases stayed unmatched. Per germline, CDR1 SEHNR and CDR2 FQNEAQ (reference sequence). The CDR3, as DNA: TGTGCCAGCAGCCGAATCCAGGGGGGCACTGAAGCTTTCTTT. Translating gives CASSRIQGGTEAFF.

The chain recombines TRBV4-1 with TRBJ1-5; D is uncertain. Trimming stripped 1 base from V and 6 bases from J, with 7 bases between. This CDR3 is built from 13 residues. Germline lookup yields CDR1 MGHRA and CDR2 YSYEKL. CDR3: CASSQVTAQPQHF. As DNA, the CDR3 is TGCGCCAGCAGCCAAGTCACAGCTCAGCCCCAGCATTTT.

The V gene is TRBV28, the J gene TRBJ1-5; D unclear. Trimming took 1 base from V and 9 from J, leaving 7 bases between them. CDR3 length equals 12 residues. Germline V gene data show CDR1 as MDHEN and CDR2 as SYDVKM. This chain's CDR3 is CASSLLVRPQHF. DNA for the CDR3: TGTGCCAGCAGTTTATTAGTGAGGCCCCAGCATTTT. The full variable domain, its missing parts supplied by reference TRBV28 and TRBJ1-5, is DVKVTQSSRYLVKRTGEKVFLECVQDMDHENMFWYRQDPGLGLRLIYFSYDVKMKEKGDIPEGYSVSREKKERFSLILESASTNQTSMYLCASSLLVRPQHFGDGTRLSIL.

The chain carries TRBV18 and TRBJ1-6; D may be TRBD1 (5 bases). Looked up from germline, CDR1 is KGHSH and CDR2 is LQKENI. The V end lost 3 bases, the J end lost 10 bases, and 10 bases lay between the germline ends. The CDR3 length is 13 residues. CDR3 sequence (DNA): TGTGCCAGCTCACCGGGGCGCCCATCACCCCTCCACTTT. It specifies CASSPGRPSPLHF.

The chain is built from TRBV5-1 and TRBJ2-5, with D possibly matching TRBD1 (6 bases). CDR1 is SGHRS and CDR2 is YFSETQ in the germline V gene. CDR3 size: 14 residues. Trimming removed 4 bases from V and 2 bases from J, with 12 bases in between. The chain's CDR3 is CASSLGQQQETQYF. CDR3 coding DNA: TGCGCCAGCAGCCTCGGACAGCAGCAAGAGACCCAGTACTTC.

The genes are TRBV27 and TRBJ2-2, with 9 nucleotides matching TRBD2. The CDR3 consists of 15 residues. After removal of 6 bases from V and 2 bases from J, the junction contained 4 bases not matched to a gene. Germline CDR1 is MNHEY and CDR2 is SMNVEV (reference sequence). CDR3 amino acids: CASRRGGANTGELFF. The DNA of the CDR3 is TGTGCCAGCAGACGCGGGGGGGCCAACACCGGGGAGCTGTTTTTT.

The chain employs TRBV9 and TRBJ2-3, with D maybe TRBD2 (6 bases). This CDR3 is built from 14 residues. Trimming stripped 5 bases from V and 3 bases from J, with 13 bases between. In germline, CDR1 is SGDLS, CDR2 YYNGEE. The CDR3 loop reads CASSVGGETDTQYF. CDR3 nucleotide sequence: TGTGCCAGCAGTGTCGGGGGTGAAACAGATACGCAGTATTTT.

In the case of this clone: At one of its ends the junction is not consistent with the germline gene, which may arise from a read error. The J gene is TRBJ2-7, the V gene TRBV11-1; 7 bases agree with TRBD2. The CDR3 length is 13 residues. Germline-derived CDR1 and CDR2 are SGHAT and FQDESV (reference sequence). CDR3 sequence: CASRLAGHGEQYF. The CDR3 DNA sequence: TGTGCCAGCAGGTTAGCGGGCCATGGCGAGCAGTACTTC.

The rearrangement uses TRBV7-8 and TRBJ1-1, with D maybe TRBD1 (5 bases). The CDR3 length is 15 residues. With 2 bases removed from V and 1 base from J, the gap between germline ends came to 11 bases. Germline V gene data show CDR1 as SGHVS and CDR2 as FQNEAQ. The CDR3 loop reads CASSLFGGENTEAFF. CDR3 in DNA: TGTGCCAGCAGCTTATTCGGGGGAGAGAACACTGAAGCTTTCTTT.

The chain links TRBV9 to TRBJ2-7, with a possible D match to TRBD1 (5 bases). The germline CDR1 and CDR2 sequences are SGDLS and YYNGEE. The V end was cut by 0 bases, the J end by 2 bases, with 12 bases between. This CDR3 has 15 residues. In DNA form, the CDR3 reads TGTGCCAGCAGCGTAGCAGGGTCGGATGCCTACGAGCAGTACTTC. Translation: CASSVAGSDAYEQYF. Combining the CDR3 with reference TRBV9 and TRBJ2-7 gives the whole variable domain DSGVTQTPKHLITATGQRVTLRCSPRSGDLSVYWYQQSLDQGLQFLIQYYNGEERAKGNILERFSAQQFPDLHSELNLSSLELGDSALYFCASSVAGSDAYEQYFGPGTRLTVT.

The chain combines TRBV29-1 with TRBJ1-1; perhaps TRBD1 as D (5 bases). The CDR3 totals 12 residues. From germline, CDR1 is SQVTM and CDR2 ANQGSEA. V shed 7 bases and J shed 9 bases, with 18 bases lying between them. The CDR3 here is CSGGSGIEKAFF. The DNA of the CDR3 is TGCAGCGGGGGCTCAGGGATTGAAAAAGCTTTCTTT. The whole variable domain, remainder taken from reference TRBV29-1 and TRBJ1-1, is SAVISQKPSRDICQRGTSLTIQCQVDSQVTMMFWYRQQPGQSLTLIATANQGSEATYESGFVIDKFPISRPNLTFSTLTVSNMSPEDSSIYLCSGGSGIEKAFFGQGTRLTVV.

Considering frequency, this clone is medium-sized. The V and J genes are TRBV5-4 and TRBJ2-3; 13 bases are a match to TRBD2. The germline V gene has CDR1 SGHNT and CDR2 YYREEE (reference sequence). The J segment lost 2 bases and the V segment lost 4 bases, leaving 7 bases of the junction unmatched. This CDR3 has 17 residues. The CDR3: CASSARLAGGPTDTQYF. The CDR3 nucleotides are TGTGCCAGCAGCGCCAGACTAGCGGGAGGCCCCACAGATACGCAGTATTTT.

The V call is TRBV29-1, the J call TRBJ2-7; D is possibly TRBD1 (5 bases). The germline CDR1 and CDR2 sequences are SQVTM and ANQGSEA. The CDR3 spans 12 residues. V was trimmed by 3 bases and J by 6 bases, leaving 12 bases between them. CDR3 loop: CSVDLGVSEQYF. CDR3 bases: TGCAGCGTTGATCTAGGGGTATCCGAGCAGTACTTC.

V is TRBV7-9 and J is TRBJ1-2; 9 bases agree with TRBD1. J gave up 8 bases and V 4 bases, and 2 bases lay outside the gene matches. Germline CDR1 SEHNR, CDR2 FQNEAQ (reference sequence). This CDR3 spans 12 amino acids. As DNA, the CDR3 is TGTGCCAGCAGCTGGGGACAGGGCGGCTACACCTTC. This codes for CASSWGQGGYTF.

To note about this clone: The junction and the germline gene differ at one end; a read error may be behind it. The chain couples TRBV14 to TRBJ1-1, with D possibly matching TRBD1 (6 bases). Germline V gene sequence: CDR1 SGHDN, CDR2 FVKESK. The CDR3 extends over 15 amino acids. The CDR3 reads CASSQDRRRGPEDFF. Written as DNA, the CDR3 is TGTGCCAGCAGCCAAGACCGTCGGCGGGGGCCTGAAGATTTCTTT.

The rearrangement uses TRBV5-1 and TRBJ1-2; unclear D gene. The ends were cut back, 4 bases at V and 4 bases at J, with 11 bases in the middle. The CDR3 loop spans 13 amino acids. Germline-derived CDR1 and CDR2 are SGHRS and YFSETQ. The CDR3 here is CASSLDYSYGYTF. CDR3 in DNA: TGCGCCAGCAGCCTGGACTACTCCTATGGCTACACCTTC. Full variable domain (missing parts from reference TRBV5-1 and TRBJ1-2): KAGVTQTPRYLIKTRGQQVTLSCSPISGHRSVSWYQQTPGQGLQFLFEYFSETQRNKGNFPGRFSGRQFSNSRSEMNVSTLELGDSALYLCASSLDYSYGYTFGSGTRLTVV.

The chain has TRBV7-2 and TRBJ1-6; no reliable D call. This CDR3 spans 13 amino acids. The V gene lost 1 base and the J gene lost 8 bases, with 6 bases spanning the gap. CDR1 and CDR2 (germline): SGHTA, FQGNSA. CDR3 DNA sequence: TGTGCCAGCAGCTTAGACAGATATTCACCCCTCCACTTT. Translating it yields CASSLDRYSPLHF.

The chain joins TRBV9 to TRBJ2-1; 7 bases match TRBD1. The CDR3 totals 13 residues. Germline CDR1 is SGDLS and CDR2 is YYNGEE. With V trimmed by 4 bases and J by 7 bases, 5 bases remained unmatched. The CDR3 sequence is CASSQTGKNEQFF. Here the CDR3 DNA reads TGTGCCAGCAGCCAGACAGGGAAAAATGAGCAGTTCTTC.

V and J are TRBV6-4 and TRBJ2-3; TRBD2 is a possible D gene (5 bases). This CDR3 region has 15 residues. Trimming left V 2 bases short and J 3 bases short, with 12 bases between. The germline gives CDR1 MRHNA, CDR2 SNTAGT. CDR3: CASSDAVGDTDTQYF. CDR3 sequence (DNA): TGTGCCAGCAGTGACGCGGTGGGAGATACAGATACGCAGTATTTT.